This note documents a single T cell receptor (beta chain) sequence. Assay used: immunoSEQ multiplex PCR; TCRdb lists only in-frame clones, some missing. The repertoire includes approximately 470,000 clones, 81% of them detected once, and about 13% sits in the top ten. The source of the sample is a study of shared clonotypes between healthy human individuals. Germline V gene sequence: CDR1 SGHRS, CDR2 YFSETQ. There are 14 residues in the CDR3. V lost 2 bases to trimming and J lost 7 bases; unmatched junction nucleotides: 5. This receptor was identified in a woman between 35 and 50 years old in good health. Some clones in this sample may be carry-over from other donors' samples. Sequenced material: PBMCs. V is TRBV5-1 and J is TRBJ2-1, with 8 bases that match TRBD2. CDR3 in DNA: TGCGCCAGCAGCTTACTAGCGGTTTCTAATGAGCAGTTCTTC. This encodes CASSLLAVSNEQFF. Complete variable domain (other parts from reference TRBV5-1 and TRBJ2-1): KAGVTQTPRYLIKTRGQQVTLSCSPISGHRSVSWYQQTPGQGLQFLFEYFSETQRNKGNFPGRFSGRQFSNSRSEMNVSTLELGDSALYLCASSLLAVSNEQFFGPGTRLTVL.